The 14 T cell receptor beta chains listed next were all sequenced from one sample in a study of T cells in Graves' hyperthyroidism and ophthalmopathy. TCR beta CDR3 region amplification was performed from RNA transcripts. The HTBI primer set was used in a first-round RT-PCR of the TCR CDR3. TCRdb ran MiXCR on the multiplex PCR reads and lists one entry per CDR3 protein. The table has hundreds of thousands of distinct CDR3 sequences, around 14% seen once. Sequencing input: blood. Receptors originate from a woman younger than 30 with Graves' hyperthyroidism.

CDR3 DNA: TGTGCCAGCTCACCACATACGGACGGTGAAGCTTTCTTT. Translation gives CASSPHTDGEAFF. The rearrangement uses TRBV18 and TRBJ1-1; D is uncertain. V lost 1 base and J 7 bases, leaving 10 bases between the germline ends. The CDR3 has 13 amino acids. The germline CDR1 and CDR2 sequences are KGHSH and LQKENI.

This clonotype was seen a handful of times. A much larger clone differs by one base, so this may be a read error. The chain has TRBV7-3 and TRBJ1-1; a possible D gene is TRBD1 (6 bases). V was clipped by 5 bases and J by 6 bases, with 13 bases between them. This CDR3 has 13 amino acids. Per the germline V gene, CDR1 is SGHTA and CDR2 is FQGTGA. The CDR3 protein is CASSPGAHAEAFF. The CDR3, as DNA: TGTGCCAGCAGCCCGGGGGCTCACGCTGAAGCTTTCTTT.

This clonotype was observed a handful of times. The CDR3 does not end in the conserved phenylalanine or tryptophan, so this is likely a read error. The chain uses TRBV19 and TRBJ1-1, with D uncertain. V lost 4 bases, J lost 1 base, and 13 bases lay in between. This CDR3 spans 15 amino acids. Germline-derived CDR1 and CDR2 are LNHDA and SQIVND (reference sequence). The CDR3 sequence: CASSTGVRPNTEAFL. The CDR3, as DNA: TGTGCCAGTAGTACCGGGGTCCGTCCGAACACTGAAGCTTTCCTT.

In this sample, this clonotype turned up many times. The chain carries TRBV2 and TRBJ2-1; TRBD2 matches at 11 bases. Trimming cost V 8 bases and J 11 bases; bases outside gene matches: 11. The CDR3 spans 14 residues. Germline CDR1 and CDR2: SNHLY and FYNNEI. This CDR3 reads CASYRETSGKKQFF. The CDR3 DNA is TGTGCCAGCTACCGAGAGACTAGCGGGAAAAAGCAGTTCTTC.

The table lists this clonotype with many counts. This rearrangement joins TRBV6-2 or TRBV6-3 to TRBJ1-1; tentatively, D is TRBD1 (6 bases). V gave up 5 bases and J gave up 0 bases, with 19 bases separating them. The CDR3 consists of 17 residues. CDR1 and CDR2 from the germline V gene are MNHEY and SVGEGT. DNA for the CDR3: TGTGCCAGCAGTCTCCCCGGGACACCTAACTTGAACACTGAAGCTTTCTTT. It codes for CASSLPGTPNLNTEAFF.

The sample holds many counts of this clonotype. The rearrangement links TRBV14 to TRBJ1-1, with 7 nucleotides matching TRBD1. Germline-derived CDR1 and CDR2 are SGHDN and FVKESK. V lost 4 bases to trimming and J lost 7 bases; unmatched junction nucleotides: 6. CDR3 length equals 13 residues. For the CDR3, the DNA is TGTGCCAGCAGCCTCCAGCGGACAGGTGAAGCTTTCTTT. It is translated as CASSLQRTGEAFF. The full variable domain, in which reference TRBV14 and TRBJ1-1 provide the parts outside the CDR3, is EAGVTQFPSHSVIEKGQTVTLRCDPISGHDNLYWYRRVMGKEIKFLLHFVKESKQDESGMPNNRFLAERTGGTYSTLKVQPAELEDSGVYFCASSLQRTGEAFFGQGTRLTVV.

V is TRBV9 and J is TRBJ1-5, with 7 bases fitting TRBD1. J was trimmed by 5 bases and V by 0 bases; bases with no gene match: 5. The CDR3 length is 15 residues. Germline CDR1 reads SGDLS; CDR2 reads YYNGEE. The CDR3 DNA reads TGTGCCAGCAGCGTAGGAGACAGGGCGGATCAGCCCCAGCATTTT. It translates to CASSVGDRADQPQHF.

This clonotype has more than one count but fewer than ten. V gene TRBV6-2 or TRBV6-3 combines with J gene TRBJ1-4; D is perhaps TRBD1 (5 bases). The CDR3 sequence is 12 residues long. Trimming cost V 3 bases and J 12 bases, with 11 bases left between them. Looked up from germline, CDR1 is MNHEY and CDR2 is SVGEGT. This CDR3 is CASSYRGGELFF. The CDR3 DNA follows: TGTGCCAGCAGTTATCGGGGAGGGGAACTGTTTTTT.

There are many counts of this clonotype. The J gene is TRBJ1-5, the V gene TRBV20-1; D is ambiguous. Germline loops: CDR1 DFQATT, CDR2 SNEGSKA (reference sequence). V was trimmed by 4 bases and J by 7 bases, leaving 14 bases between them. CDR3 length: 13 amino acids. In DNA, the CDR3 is TGCAGTGCTACACTCGATATCAACCAGCCCCAGCATTTT. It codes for CSATLDINQPQHF.

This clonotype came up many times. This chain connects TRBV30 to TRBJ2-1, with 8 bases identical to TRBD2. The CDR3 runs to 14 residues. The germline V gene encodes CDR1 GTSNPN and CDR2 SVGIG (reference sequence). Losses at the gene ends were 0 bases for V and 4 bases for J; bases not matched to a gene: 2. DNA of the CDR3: TGTGCCTGGAGTGTAACTAGCGGATACAATGAGCAGTTCTTC. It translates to CAWSVTSGYNEQFF.

The CDR3 bases are TGCAGTCCGAAGGGCGGATCCGCAGATACGCAGTATTTT. Its translation is CSPKGGSADTQYF. The chain is built from TRBV20-1 and TRBJ2-3; no definite D call. Germline V gene data show CDR1 as DFQATT and CDR2 as SNEGSKA (reference sequence). This CDR3 is built from 13 residues. V was cut by 8 bases and J by 4 bases, with 16 bases left in between.

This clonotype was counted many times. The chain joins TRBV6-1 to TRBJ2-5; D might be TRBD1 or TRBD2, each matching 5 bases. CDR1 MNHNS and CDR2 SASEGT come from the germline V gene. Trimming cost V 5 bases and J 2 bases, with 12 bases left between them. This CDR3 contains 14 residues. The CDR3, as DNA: TGTGCCAGCAGTCTCCGGGACGAACAAGAGACCCAGTACTTC. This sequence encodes CASSLRDEQETQYF.

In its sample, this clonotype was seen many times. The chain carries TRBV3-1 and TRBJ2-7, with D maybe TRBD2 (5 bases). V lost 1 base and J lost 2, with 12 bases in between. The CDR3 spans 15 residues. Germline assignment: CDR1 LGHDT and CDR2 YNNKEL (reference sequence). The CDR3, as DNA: TGTGCCAGCAGCCAAGTTCGAAGCGGTGCCTACGAGCAGTACTTC. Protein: CASSQVRSGAYEQYF.

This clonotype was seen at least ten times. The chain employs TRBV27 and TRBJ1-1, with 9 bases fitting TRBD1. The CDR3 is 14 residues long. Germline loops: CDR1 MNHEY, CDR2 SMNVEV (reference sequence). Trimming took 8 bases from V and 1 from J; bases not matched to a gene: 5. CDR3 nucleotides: TGTGCCAGCGCTCCGGGACAGGGGAACACTGAAGCTTTCTTT. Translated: CASAPGQGNTEAFF.